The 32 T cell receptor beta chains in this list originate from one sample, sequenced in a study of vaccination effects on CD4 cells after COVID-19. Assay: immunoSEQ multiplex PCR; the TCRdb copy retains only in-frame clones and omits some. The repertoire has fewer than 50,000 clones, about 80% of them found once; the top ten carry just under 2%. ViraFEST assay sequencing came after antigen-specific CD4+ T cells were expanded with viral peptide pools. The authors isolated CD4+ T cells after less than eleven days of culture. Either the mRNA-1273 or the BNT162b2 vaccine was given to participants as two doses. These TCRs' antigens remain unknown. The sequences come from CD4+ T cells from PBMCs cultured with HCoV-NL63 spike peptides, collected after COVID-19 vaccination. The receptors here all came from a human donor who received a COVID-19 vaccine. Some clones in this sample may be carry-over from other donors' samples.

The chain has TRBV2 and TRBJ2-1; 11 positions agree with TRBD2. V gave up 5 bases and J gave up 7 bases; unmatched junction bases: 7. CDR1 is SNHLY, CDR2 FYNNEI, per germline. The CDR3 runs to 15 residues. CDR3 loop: CASSSLAGGENEQFF. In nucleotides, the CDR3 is TGTGCCAGCAGTTCCCTAGCGGGGGGCGAGAATGAGCAGTTCTTC. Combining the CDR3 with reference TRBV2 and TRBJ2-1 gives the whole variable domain EPEVTQTPSHQVTQMGQEVILRCVPISNHLYFYWYRQILGQKVEFLVSFYNNEISEKSEIFDDQFSVERPDGSNFTLKIRSTKLEDSAMYFCASSSLAGGENEQFFGPGTRLTVL.

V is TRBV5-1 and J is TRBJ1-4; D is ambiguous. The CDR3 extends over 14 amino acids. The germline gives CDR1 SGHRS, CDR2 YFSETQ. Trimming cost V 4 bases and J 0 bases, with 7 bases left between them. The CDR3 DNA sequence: TGCGCCAGCAGCCTCGGGGCAACTAATGAAAAACTGTTTTTT. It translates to CASSLGATNEKLFF.

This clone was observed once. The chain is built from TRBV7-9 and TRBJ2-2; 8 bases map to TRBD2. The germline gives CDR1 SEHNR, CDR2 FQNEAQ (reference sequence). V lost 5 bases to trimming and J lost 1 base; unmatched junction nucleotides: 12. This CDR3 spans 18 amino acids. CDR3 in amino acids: CASSQPSGAGGNTGELFF. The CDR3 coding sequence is TGTGCCAGCAGCCAACCTTCGGGCGCGGGGGGGAACACCGGGGAGCTGTTTTTT.

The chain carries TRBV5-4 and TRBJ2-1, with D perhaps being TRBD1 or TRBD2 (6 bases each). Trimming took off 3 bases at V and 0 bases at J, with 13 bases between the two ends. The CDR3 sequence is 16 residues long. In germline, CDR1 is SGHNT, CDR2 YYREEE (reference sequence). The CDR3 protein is CASSSGGGSSYNEQFF. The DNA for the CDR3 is TGTGCCAGCAGCTCCGGGGGCGGGTCCTCCTACAATGAGCAGTTCTTC.

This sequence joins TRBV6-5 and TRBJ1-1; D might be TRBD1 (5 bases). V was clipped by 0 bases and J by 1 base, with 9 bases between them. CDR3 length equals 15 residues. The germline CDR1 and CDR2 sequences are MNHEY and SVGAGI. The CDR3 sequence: CASSYSIDRNTEAFF. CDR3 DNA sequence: TGTGCCAGCAGTTACTCGATAGACAGGAACACTGAAGCTTTCTTT.

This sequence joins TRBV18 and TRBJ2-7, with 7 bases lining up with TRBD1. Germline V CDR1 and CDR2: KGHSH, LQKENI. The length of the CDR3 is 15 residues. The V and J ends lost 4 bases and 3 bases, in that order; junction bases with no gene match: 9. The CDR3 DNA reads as TGTGCCAGCTCACAGGGAACGGACAGGAACTACGAGCAGTACGTC. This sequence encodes CASSQGTDRNYEQYV.

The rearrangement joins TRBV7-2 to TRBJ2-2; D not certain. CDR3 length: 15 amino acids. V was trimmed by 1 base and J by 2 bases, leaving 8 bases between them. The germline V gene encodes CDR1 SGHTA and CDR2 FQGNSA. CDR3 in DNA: TGTGCCAGCAGCTTAGGCATTTTTAACACCGGGGAGCTGTTTTTT. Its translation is CASSLGIFNTGELFF.

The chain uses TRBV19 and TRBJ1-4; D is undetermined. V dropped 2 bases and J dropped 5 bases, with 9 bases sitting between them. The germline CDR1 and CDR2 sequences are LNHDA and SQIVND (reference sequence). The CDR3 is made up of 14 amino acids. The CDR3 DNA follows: TGTGCCAGTAGTATAAGCTGGACCAATGAAAAACTGTTTTTT. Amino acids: CASSISWTNEKLFF.

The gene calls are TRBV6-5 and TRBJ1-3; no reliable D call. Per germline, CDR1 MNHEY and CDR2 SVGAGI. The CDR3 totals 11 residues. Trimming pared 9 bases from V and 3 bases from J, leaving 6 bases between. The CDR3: CASMIGNTIYF. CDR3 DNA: TGTGCCAGTATGATTGGAAACACCATATATTTT.

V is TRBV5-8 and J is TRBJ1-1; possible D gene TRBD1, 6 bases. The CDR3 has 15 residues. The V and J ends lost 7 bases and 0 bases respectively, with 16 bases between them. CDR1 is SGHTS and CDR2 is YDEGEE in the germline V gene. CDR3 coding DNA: TGTGCCAGCCCTGGAGATGGGACAATGAACACTGAAGCTTTCTTT. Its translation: CASPGDGTMNTEAFF.

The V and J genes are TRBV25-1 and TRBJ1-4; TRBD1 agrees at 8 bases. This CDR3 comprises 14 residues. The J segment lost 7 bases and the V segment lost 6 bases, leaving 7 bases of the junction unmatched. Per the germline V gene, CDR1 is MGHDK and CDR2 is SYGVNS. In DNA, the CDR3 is TGTGCCAGCAGGCAGGGGGCGGCTGGTGAAAAACTGTTTTTT. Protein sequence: CASRQGAAGEKLFF.

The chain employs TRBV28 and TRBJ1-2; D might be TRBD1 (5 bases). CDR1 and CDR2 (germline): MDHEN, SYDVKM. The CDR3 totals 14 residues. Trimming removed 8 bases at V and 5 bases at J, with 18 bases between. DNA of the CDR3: TGTGCCAGCTCTCGAGAGACAGCTTATTATGGCTACACCTTC. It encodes CASSRETAYYGYTF.

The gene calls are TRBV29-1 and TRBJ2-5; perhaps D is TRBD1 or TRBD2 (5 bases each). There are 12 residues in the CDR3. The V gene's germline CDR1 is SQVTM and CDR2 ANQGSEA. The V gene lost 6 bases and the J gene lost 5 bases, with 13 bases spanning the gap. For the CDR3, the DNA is TGCAGCGTAACCGGGACGCTGGAGACCCAGTACTTC. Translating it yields CSVTGTLETQYF.

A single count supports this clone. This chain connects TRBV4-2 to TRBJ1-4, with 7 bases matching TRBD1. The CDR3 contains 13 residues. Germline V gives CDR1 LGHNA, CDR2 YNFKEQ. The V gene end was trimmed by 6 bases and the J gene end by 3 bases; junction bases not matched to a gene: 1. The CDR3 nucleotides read TGTGCCAGCAGGGGACAGTCTAATGAAAAACTGTTTTTT. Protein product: CASRGQSNEKLFF.

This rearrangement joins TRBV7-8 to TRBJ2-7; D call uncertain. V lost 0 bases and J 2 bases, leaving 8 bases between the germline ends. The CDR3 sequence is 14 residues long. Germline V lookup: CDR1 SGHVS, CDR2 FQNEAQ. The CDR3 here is CASSLADGPYEQYV. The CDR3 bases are TGTGCCAGCAGCTTAGCGGACGGGCCCTACGAGCAGTACGTC.

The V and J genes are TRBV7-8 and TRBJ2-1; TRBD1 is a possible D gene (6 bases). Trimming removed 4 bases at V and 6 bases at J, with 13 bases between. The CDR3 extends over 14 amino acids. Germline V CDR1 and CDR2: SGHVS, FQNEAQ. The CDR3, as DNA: TGTGCCAGCAGCTCCGCGCCAGGGGCCAATGAGCAGTTCTTC. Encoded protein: CASSSAPGANEQFF.

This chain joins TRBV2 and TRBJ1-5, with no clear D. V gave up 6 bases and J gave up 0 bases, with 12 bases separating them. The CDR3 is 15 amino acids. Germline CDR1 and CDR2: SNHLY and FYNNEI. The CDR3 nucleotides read TGTGCCAGCAGGGAGACCGGCAATAGCAATCAGCCCCAGCATTTT. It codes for CASRETGNSNQPQHF.

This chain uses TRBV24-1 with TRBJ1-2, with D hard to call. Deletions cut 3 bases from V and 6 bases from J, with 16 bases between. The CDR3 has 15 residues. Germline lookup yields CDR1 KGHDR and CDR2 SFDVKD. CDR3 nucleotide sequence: TGTGCCACCAGTGATCCGAACGGGCCTCGGGATGGCTACACCTTC. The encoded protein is CATSDPNGPRDGYTF.

This chain's CDR3 is CASSLVVMSGANVLTF. CDR3 DNA: TGCGCCAGCAGCTTGGTGGTTATGTCTGGGGCCAACGTCCTGACTTTC. The V gene is TRBV5-1, the J gene TRBJ2-6, with D unresolved. The V end lost 0 bases, the J end lost 1 base, and 8 bases lay between the germline ends. The germline V gene encodes CDR1 SGHRS and CDR2 YFSETQ. This CDR3 is 16 amino acids long.

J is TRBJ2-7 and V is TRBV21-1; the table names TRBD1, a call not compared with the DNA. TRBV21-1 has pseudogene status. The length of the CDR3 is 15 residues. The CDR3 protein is CASSSQTGGNYEQYV. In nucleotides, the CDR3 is TGTGCCAGCAGCTCTCAGACAGGGGGAAACTACGAGCAGTACGTC.

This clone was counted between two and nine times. The CDR3 reads CASSRSQGSYEQYV. Written as DNA, the CDR3 is TGCGCCAGCAGCCGTTCGCAGGGCTCCTACGAGCAGTACGTC. J is TRBJ2-7 and V is TRBV4-1, with D possibly matching TRBD1 (5 bases). CDR1 is MGHRA and CDR2 is YSYEKL in the germline V gene. The germline V and J ends were trimmed by 4 bases and 0 bases, with 10 bases remaining between them. The length of the CDR3 is 14 residues.

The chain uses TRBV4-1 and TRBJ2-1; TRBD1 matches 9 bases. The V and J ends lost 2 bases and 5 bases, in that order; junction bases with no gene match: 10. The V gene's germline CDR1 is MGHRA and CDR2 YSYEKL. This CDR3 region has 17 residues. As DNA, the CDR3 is TGCGCCAGCAGCCAACCTCTCCGGGACAGGGATCACAATGAGCAGTTCTTC. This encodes CASSQPLRDRDHNEQFF.

In DNA form, the CDR3 reads TGTGCCAGCAGTGAAGTGCAGGGGCGGGCTTTCTTT. Its translation is CASSEVQGRAFF. V usage is TRBV6-1 and J usage is TRBJ1-1; tentative D call: TRBD1 (6 bases). Germline assignment: CDR1 MNHNS and CDR2 SASEGT. The CDR3 length is 12 residues. V was clipped by 1 base and J by 11 bases, with 11 bases between them.

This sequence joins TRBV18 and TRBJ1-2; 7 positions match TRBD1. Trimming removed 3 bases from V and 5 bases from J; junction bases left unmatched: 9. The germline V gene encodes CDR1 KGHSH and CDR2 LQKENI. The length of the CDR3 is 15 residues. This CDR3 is CASSPGTERMYGYTF. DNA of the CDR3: TGTGCCAGCTCACCCGGGACAGAAAGAATGTATGGCTACACCTTC.

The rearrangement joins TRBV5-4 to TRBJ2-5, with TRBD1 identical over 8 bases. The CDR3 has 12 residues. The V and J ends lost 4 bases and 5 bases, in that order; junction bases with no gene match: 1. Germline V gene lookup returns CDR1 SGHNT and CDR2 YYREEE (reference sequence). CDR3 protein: CASSDRGETQYF. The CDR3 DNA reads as TGTGCCAGCAGCGACAGGGGTGAGACCCAGTACTTC.

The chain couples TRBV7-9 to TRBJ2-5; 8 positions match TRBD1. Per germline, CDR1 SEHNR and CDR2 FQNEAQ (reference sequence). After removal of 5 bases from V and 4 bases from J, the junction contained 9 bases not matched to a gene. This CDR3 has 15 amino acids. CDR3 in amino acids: CASSTRQGYGETQYF. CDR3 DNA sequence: TGTGCCAGCAGCACGCGACAGGGGTACGGAGAGACCCAGTACTTC.

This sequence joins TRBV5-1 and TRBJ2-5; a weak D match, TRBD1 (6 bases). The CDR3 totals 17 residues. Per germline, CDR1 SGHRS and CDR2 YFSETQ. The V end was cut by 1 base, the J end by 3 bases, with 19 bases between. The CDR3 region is CASSLLSAGTTKETQYF. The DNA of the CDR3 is TGCGCCAGCAGCTTGCTAAGCGCCGGGACAACAAAAGAGACCCAGTACTTC.

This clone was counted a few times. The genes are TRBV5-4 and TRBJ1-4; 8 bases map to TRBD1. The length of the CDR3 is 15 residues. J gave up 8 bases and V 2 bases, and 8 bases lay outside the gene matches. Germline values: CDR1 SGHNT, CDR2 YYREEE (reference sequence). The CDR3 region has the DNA TGTGCCAGCAGCTTCTCCGGACAGGGAGGGGAAAAACTGTTTTTT. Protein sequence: CASSFSGQGGEKLFF.

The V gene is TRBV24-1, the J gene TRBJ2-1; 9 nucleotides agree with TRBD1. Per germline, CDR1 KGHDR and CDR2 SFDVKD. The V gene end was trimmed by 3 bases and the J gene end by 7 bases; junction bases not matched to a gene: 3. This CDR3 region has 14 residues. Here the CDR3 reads CATSDPGQGNEQFF. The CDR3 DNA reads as TGTGCCACCAGTGATCCCGGACAGGGGAATGAGCAGTTCTTC.

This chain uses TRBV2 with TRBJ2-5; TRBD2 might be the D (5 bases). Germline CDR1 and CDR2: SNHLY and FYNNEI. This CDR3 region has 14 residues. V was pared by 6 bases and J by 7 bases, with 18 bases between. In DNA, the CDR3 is TGTGCCAGCAGCACAAGCAATGGAGGAGGGACCCAGTACTTC. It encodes CASSTSNGGGTQYF. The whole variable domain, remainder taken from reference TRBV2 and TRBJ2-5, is EPEVTQTPSHQVTQMGQEVILRCVPISNHLYFYWYRQILGQKVEFLVSFYNNEISEKSEIFDDQFSVERPDGSNFTLKIRSTKLEDSAMYFCASSTSNGGGTQYFGPGTRLLVL.

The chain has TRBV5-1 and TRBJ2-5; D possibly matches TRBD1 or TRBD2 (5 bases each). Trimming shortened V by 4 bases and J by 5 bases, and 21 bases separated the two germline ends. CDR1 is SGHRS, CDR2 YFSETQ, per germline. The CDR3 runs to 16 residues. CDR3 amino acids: CASSLTRGGREETQYF. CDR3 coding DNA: TGCGCCAGCAGCCTTACACGGGGCGGGCGCGAGGAGACCCAGTACTTC.

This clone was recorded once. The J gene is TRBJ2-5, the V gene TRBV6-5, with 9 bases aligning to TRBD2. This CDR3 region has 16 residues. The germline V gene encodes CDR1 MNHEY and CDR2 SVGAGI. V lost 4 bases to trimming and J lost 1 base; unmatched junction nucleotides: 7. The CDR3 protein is CASSSRKRGAQETQYF. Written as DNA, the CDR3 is TGTGCCAGCAGTTCTCGAAAGCGGGGGGCCCAAGAGACCCAGTACTTC.